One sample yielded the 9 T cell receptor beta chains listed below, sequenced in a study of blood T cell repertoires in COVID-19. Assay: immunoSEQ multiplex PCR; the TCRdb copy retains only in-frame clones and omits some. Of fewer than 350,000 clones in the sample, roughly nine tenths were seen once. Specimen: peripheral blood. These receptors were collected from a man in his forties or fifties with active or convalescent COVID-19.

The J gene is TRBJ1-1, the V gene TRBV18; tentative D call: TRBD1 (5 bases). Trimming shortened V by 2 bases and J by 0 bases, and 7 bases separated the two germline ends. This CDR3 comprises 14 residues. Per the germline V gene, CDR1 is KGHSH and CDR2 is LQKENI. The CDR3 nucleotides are TGTGCCAGCTCACCAACAGGAGTGAACACTGAAGCTTTCTTT. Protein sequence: CASSPTGVNTEAFF.

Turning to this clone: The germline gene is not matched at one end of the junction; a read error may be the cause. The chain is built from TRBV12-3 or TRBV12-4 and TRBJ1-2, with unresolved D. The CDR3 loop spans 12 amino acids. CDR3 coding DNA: TGTGCCGGCAGTTTAGTCACCGGGGGCTACACCTTC. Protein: CAGSLVTGGYTF.

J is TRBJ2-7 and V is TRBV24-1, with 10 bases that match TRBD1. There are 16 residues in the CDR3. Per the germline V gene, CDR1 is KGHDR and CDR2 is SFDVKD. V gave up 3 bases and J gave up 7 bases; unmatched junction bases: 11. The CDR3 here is CATSDPHGTGAGEQYF. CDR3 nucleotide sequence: TGTGCCACCAGTGATCCACACGGGACAGGGGCGGGGGAGCAGTACTTC.

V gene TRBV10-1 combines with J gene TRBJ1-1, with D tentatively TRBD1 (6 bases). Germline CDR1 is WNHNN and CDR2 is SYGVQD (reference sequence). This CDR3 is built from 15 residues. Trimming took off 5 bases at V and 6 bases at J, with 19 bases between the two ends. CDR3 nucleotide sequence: TGCGCCAGCAGTATGGCCAGGGGTTCAGGCTCTGAAGCTTTCTTT. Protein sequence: CASSMARGSGSEAFF.

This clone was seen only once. Here the CDR3 DNA reads TGCGCCAGCACCGAAGGGGGAGTTGGGAAAGAGACCCAGTACTTC. Amino acids: CASTEGGVGKETQYF. The V gene is TRBV10-2, the J gene TRBJ2-5, with TRBD1 as a possible D gene (6 bases). This CDR3 has 15 residues. From germline, CDR1 is WSHSY and CDR2 SAAADI. The V end was cut by 7 bases, the J end by 3 bases, with 18 bases between.

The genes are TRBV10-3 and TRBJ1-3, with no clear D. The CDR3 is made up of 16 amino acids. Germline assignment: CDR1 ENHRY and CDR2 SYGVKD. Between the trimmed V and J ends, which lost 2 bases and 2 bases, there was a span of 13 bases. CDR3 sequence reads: CAISESAGGPGNTIYF. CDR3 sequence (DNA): TGTGCCATCAGTGAGAGCGCTGGAGGCCCTGGAAACACCATATATTTT.

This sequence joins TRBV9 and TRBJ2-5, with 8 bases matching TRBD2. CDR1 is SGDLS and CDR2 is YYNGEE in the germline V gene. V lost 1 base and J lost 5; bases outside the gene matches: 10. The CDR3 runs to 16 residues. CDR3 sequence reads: CASSVSGSGGGETQYF. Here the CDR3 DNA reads TGTGCCAGCAGCGTAAGTGGGAGCGGGGGCGGTGAGACCCAGTACTTC. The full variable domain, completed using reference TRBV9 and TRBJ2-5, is DSGVTQTPKHLITATGQRVTLRCSPRSGDLSVYWYQQSLDQGLQFLIQYYNGEERAKGNILERFSAQQFPDLHSELNLSSLELGDSALYFCASSVSGSGGGETQYFGPGTRLLVL.

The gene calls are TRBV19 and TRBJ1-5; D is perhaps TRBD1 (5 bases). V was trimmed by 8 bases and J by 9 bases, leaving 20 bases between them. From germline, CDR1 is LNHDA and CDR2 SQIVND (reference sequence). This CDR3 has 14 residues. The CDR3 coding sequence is TGTGCCAGTCGGAGCGGGGGAGGCACAACGCCCCAGCATTTT. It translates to CASRSGGGTTPQHF.

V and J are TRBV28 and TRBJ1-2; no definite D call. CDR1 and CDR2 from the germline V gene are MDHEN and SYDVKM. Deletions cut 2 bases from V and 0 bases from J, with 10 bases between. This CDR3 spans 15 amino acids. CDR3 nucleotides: TGTGCCAGCAGTTTAGGTGGTGCAGCTAACTATGGCTACACCTTC. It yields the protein CASSLGGAANYGYTF.